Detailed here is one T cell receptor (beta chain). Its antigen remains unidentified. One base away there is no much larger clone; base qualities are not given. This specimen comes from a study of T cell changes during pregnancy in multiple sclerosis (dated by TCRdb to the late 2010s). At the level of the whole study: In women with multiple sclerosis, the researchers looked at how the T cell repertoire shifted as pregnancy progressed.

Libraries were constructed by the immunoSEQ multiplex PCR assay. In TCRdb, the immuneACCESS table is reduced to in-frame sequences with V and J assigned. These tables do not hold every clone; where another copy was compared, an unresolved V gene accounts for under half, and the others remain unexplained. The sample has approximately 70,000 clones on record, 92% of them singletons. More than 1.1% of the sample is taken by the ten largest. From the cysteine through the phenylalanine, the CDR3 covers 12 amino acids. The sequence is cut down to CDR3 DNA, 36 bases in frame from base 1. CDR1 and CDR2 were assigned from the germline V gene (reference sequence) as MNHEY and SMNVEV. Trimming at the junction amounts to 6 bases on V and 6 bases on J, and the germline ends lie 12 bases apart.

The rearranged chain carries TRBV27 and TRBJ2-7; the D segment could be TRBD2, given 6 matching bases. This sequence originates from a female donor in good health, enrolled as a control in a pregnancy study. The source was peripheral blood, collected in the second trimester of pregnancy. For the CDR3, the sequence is CASRDGGFEQYF. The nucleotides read TGTGCCAGCAGGGACGGGGGTTTCGAGCAGTACTTC.